The TCR beta chain described here comes from a study of T cells expressing NK-cell markers. The germline V gene has CDR1 LGHNA and CDR2 YNFKEQ. The CDR3 has 15 amino acids. TCRdb re-called the 5' RACE reads, yielding one record per CDR3 amino acid sequence without DNA. The table lists roughly 180,000 distinct CDR3 sequences. This chain links TRBV4-2 with TRBJ2-3; the D call from TCRdb, TRBD2, cannot be confirmed without DNA. Material: blood T cells: a sorted CD56 or NKG2C T cell subset, CD4+ or CD8+ T cells, or bulk PBMC T cells (not recorded which). The TCR was taken from a woman aged 18-70 years in good health. The CDR3 loop reads CASSLQASESDTQYF.